This is a list of T cell receptor beta chains from one sample in a study of human T cells and chemical hapten exposure. Each CDR3 protein gets one entry after TCRdb re-called the RACE reads with MiXCR. The sample has roughly 200,000 distinct CDR3 sequences; about 22% are singletons. Here the sequenced sample was whole blood, taken in connection with sensitization to the hapten diphenylcyclopropenone (DPC). These receptors came from a woman aged 40-49 years with alopecia areata. Some clones in this sample may be carry-over from other donors' samples. Each CDR3 is given with its conserved first and last residue. D genes are given only for firm matches. Clone sizes are given selectively: once, few, many, or a class where the clone is expanded.

d_gene	v_gene	abundance	j_gene	CDR3nt	CDR3aa
.	TRBV7-2	.	TRBJ2-2	TGTGCCAGCACAAAAACCAGGGACGCCGGGGAGCTGTTTTTT	CASTKTRDAGELFF
.	TRBV4-1	.	TRBJ2-4	TGCGCCAGCAGCCCCATGGGGGGCGTTGACATTCAGTACTTC	CASSPMGGVDIQYF
.	TRBV28	.	TRBJ1-5	TGTGCCACCTCCGGGAGGGTCCGCCAGCCCCAGCATTTT	CATSGRVRQPQHF
.	TRBV29-1	few	TRBJ2-1	TGCAGCGTTGAGGGCCTAGGAAACAATGAGCAGTTCTTC	CSVEGLGNNEQFF
TRBD2	TRBV5-1	few	TRBJ2-7	TGCGCCAGCAGCTTGACTAGCGGAACCTACGAGCAGTACTTC	CASSLTSGTYEQYF
.	TRBV20-1	.	TRBJ2-5	TGCAGTCCCTGGGGGGGCGCGGGTCTGGAGACCCAGTACTTC	CSPWGGAGLETQYF
.	TRBV7-9	.	TRBJ1-1	TGTGCCAGCAGCCCCCGGACGAGCACTGAAGCTTTCTTT	CASSPRTSTEAFF
.	TRBV23-1	few	TRBJ2-1	TGCGCCAGCAGTCAATCGGGCTCCCCCTCTTACAATGAGCAGTTCTTC	CASSQSGSPSYNEQFF
.	TRBV9	.	TRBJ2-3	TGTGCCAGCAGCGTAGGAGGACAGACTAGCACAGATACGCAGTATTTT	CASSVGGQTSTDTQYF
TRBD1	TRBV4-1	.	TRBJ1-4	TGCGCCAGCAGCCAATGGGACAGGGCTCGTGAAAAACTGTTTTTT	CASSQWDRAREKLFF
.	TRBV27	.	TRBJ2-7	TGTGCCAGCAGTTTATCAGTAGGAAGCTACGAGCAGTACTTC	CASSLSVGSYEQYF
.	TRBV7-2	.	TRBJ2-2	TGTGCCAGCAGCTTAGGACGAAATCCCGGCCAGGGAGTAACCGGGGAGCTGTTTTTT	CASSLGRNPGQGVTGELFF